These 29 T cell receptor beta chains share one sample of origin, sequenced in a study of metastatic and nonmetastatic thyroid tumors. TCRdb reanalyzed the PCR reads with MiXCR. The sample has roughly 28,000 clones; 20% to 25% are singletons. Prior to thyroid surgery, none of the patients had received any treatment. The sequencing sample was made of blood. These receptors all stem from a female donor with papillary thyroid cancer or a benign thyroid nodule (not recorded which). Some clones in this sample may be carry-over from other donors' samples.

This clone has only a few counts. The chain carries TRBV6-1 and TRBJ2-3, with 9 bases lining up with TRBD2. With V trimmed by 3 bases and J by 6 bases, 7 bases remained unmatched. The length of the CDR3 is 15 residues. The germline V gene encodes CDR1 MNHNS and CDR2 SASEGT. The CDR3 bases are TGTGCCAGCAGTGACGTAGCGGGAGCCCGGGATACGCAGTATTTT. Amino acids: CASSDVAGARDTQYF.

This clone is categorized as medium-sized. This chain uses TRBV6-1 with TRBJ1-6; D perhaps matches TRBD1 (5 bases). Germline V lookup: CDR1 MNHNS, CDR2 SASEGT. V shed 6 bases and J shed 1 base, with 10 bases lying between them. The length of the CDR3 is 15 residues. CDR3 sequence: CASSRGWSYNSPLHF. The CDR3 DNA follows: TGTGCCAGCAGCCGGGGGTGGTCCTATAATTCACCCCTCCACTTT.

Many counts were recorded for this clone. The rearrangement links TRBV7-9 to TRBJ2-7; D unresolved. This CDR3 comprises 14 residues. CDR1 SEHNR and CDR2 FQNEAQ come from the germline V gene (reference sequence). V gave up 4 bases and J gave up 5 bases, with 15 bases separating them. CDR3 loop: CASSSMGGFHEQYF. In DNA form, the CDR3 reads TGTGCCAGCAGCTCGATGGGTGGGTTTCACGAGCAGTACTTC.

This clone has more than one count but fewer than ten. The chain joins TRBV6-1 to TRBJ2-1, with 9 positions matching TRBD1. The V gene's germline CDR1 is MNHNS and CDR2 SASEGT. The trim removed 1 base at V and 4 bases at J, leaving 2 bases unmatched. This CDR3 has 15 residues. The CDR3 bases are TGTGCCAGCAGTGAAGAGACAGGGGGGTACAATGAGCAGTTCTTC. Residues: CASSEETGGYNEQFF.

This chain uses TRBV7-9 with TRBJ2-7; D possibly corresponds to TRBD2 (5 bases). The V gene's germline CDR1 is SEHNR and CDR2 FQNEAQ (reference sequence). The germline V and J ends were trimmed by 4 bases and 3 bases, with 7 bases remaining between them. There are 12 residues in the CDR3. CDR3 protein: CASSSAGYEQYF. CDR3 DNA sequence: TGTGCCAGCAGCTCGGCGGGCTACGAGCAGTACTTC. The full variable domain, completed using reference TRBV7-9 and TRBJ2-7, is DTGVSQNPRHKITKRGQNVTFRCDPISEHNRLYWYRQTLGQGPEFLTYFQNEAQLEKSRLLSDRFSAERPKGSFSTLEIQRTEQGDSAMYLCASSSAGYEQYFGPGTRLTVT.

This clone was detected ten times or more. The V call is TRBV19, the J call TRBJ1-2, with 8 bases aligning to TRBD1. The ends lost 10 bases at V and 1 base at J; junction bases unmatched: 5. This CDR3 is 13 amino acids long. Germline-derived CDR1 and CDR2 are LNHDA and SQIVND (reference sequence). This chain's CDR3 is CATGTGINYGYTF. CDR3 DNA: TGTGCCACGGGGACAGGAATTAACTATGGCTACACCTTC.

This clone was detected many times. V gene TRBV11-2 combines with J gene TRBJ2-5; D gene ambiguous. The CDR3 runs 15 residues. Per the germline V gene, CDR1 is SGHAT and CDR2 is FQNNGV. V dropped 0 bases and J dropped 1 base, with 9 bases sitting between them. In DNA, the CDR3 is TGTGCCAGCAGCTTAGATACAGTACCCCAAGAGACCCAGTACTTC. It codes for CASSLDTVPQETQYF.

This clone has a count of ten or more. This CDR3 is CASSWGGGYTF. CDR3 in DNA: TGTGCCAGCAGTTGGGGGGGGGGCTACACCTTC. The chain carries TRBV28 and TRBJ1-2; possible D gene TRBD1, 5 bases. Germline V gene data show CDR1 as MDHEN and CDR2 as SYDVKM. Trimming pared 4 bases from V and 8 bases from J, leaving 8 bases between. CDR3 length: 11 residues.

This clone has a single count. The rearrangement uses TRBV20-1 and TRBJ1-5, with 7 bases identical to TRBD1. The germline CDR1 and CDR2 sequences are DFQATT and SNEGSKA (reference sequence). This CDR3 region has 14 residues. With 3 bases clipped from V and 0 bases from J, the junction kept 2 bases outside the gene matches. The CDR3: CSARRTGSNQPQHF. The CDR3 nucleotides read TGCAGTGCTAGGCGGACAGGTAGCAATCAGCCCCAGCATTTT.

This clone has only a few counts. The chain links TRBV5-1 to TRBJ2-1; the match to TRBD1 covers 12 bases. Per germline, CDR1 SGHRS and CDR2 YFSETQ. The CDR3 loop spans 16 amino acids. With V trimmed by 1 base and J by 8 bases, 7 bases remained unmatched. CDR3 coding DNA: TGCGCCAGCAGCTTGAGTGGGACAGGGGGCAGCCATGAGCAGTTCTTC. As protein: CASSLSGTGGSHEQFF. The full variable domain, its missing parts supplied by reference TRBV5-1 and TRBJ2-1, is KAGVTQTPRYLIKTRGQQVTLSCSPISGHRSVSWYQQTPGQGLQFLFEYFSETQRNKGNFPGRFSGRQFSNSRSEMNVSTLELGDSALYLCASSLSGTGGSHEQFFGPGTRLTVL.

This clone was detected many times. The chain employs TRBV6-1 and TRBJ2-7; 7 bases match TRBD2. Germline-derived CDR1 and CDR2 are MNHNS and SASEGT. With V trimmed by 6 bases and J by 7 bases, 9 bases remained unmatched. This CDR3 spans 13 amino acids. The CDR3 loop reads CASRPGGVGEQYF. The CDR3 nucleotides are TGTGCCAGCAGACCTGGGGGGGTTGGGGAGCAGTACTTC.

A word on this clone: Being one base from a much bigger clone, this may be a read error. This chain joins TRBV2 and TRBJ2-7; TRBD2 aligns across 14 bases. Germline V gene lookup returns CDR1 SNHLY and CDR2 FYNNEI. The CDR3 consists of 15 residues. With 4 bases clipped from V and 5 bases from J, the junction kept 4 bases outside the gene matches. CDR3: CASSVGLAGVNEQYF. In DNA form, the CDR3 reads TGTGCCAGCAGTGTGGGACTAGCGGGGGTCAACGAGCAGTACTTC.

This clone was counted ten times or more. The rearrangement joins TRBV28 to TRBJ2-3, with D unclear. Trimming took off 0 bases at V and 5 bases at J, with 3 bases between the two ends. The CDR3 totals 12 residues. CDR1 is MDHEN and CDR2 is SYDVKM in the germline V gene. The CDR3: CASSLWRDTQYF. The CDR3 DNA sequence: TGTGCCAGCAGTTTATGGAGAGATACGCAGTATTTT.

This clone was counted a few times. The chain links TRBV6-1 to TRBJ1-6, with 7 bases lining up with TRBD1. The CDR3 sequence is 14 residues long. Germline V lookup: CDR1 MNHNS, CDR2 SASEGT. Trimming took 6 bases from V and 7 from J; bases not matched to a gene: 6. CDR3 in DNA: TGTGCCAGCAGGAAGACAGGGAGAAATTCACCCCTCCACTTT. Amino acids: CASRKTGRNSPLHF.

The chain uses TRBV5-1 and TRBJ2-1, with D tentatively TRBD1 or TRBD2 (5 bases each). There are 14 residues in the CDR3. Germline CDR1 SGHRS, CDR2 YFSETQ. Trimming took 2 bases from V and 2 from J, leaving 8 bases between them. The CDR3 nucleotides are TGCGCCAGCAGCTTCCGAGGGGCCTACAATGAGCAGTTCTTC. This codes for CASSFRGAYNEQFF.

This clone was seen ten or more times. The rearrangement uses TRBV5-6 and TRBJ2-7; possibly TRBD1 for D (6 bases). CDR1 is SGHDT and CDR2 is YYEEEE in the germline V gene. Trimming stripped 1 base from V and 2 bases from J, with 19 bases between. The CDR3 length is 17 residues. The CDR3 DNA reads TGTGCCAGCAGCTTGCGATACAGGGCCGGGAAACCCTACGAGCAGTACTTC. This gives the protein CASSLRYRAGKPYEQYF.

This clone was picked up a small number of times. This chain joins TRBV6-1 and TRBJ2-1; no definite D call. This CDR3 spans 13 amino acids. With 5 bases removed from V and 5 bases from J, the gap between germline ends came to 10 bases. The germline V gene has CDR1 MNHNS and CDR2 SASEGT. CDR3 loop: CASSSYGHNEQFF. In nucleotides, the CDR3 is TGTGCCAGCAGTTCGTATGGTCACAATGAGCAGTTCTTC.

CDR3 residues: CASVGPPSSGRADEQFF. DNA of the CDR3: TGCGCCAGCGTGGGCCCCCCTTCTAGCGGTAGGGCCGATGAGCAGTTCTTC. The V and J genes are TRBV5-1 and TRBJ2-1; TRBD2 matches at 7 bases. CDR3 length equals 17 residues. The germline V gene encodes CDR1 SGHRS and CDR2 YFSETQ. V dropped 7 bases and J dropped 8; count of bases not matched to a gene: 21. The whole variable domain, remainder taken from reference TRBV5-1 and TRBJ2-1, is KAGVTQTPRYLIKTRGQQVTLSCSPISGHRSVSWYQQTPGQGLQFLFEYFSETQRNKGNFPGRFSGRQFSNSRSEMNVSTLELGDSALYLCASVGPPSSGRADEQFFGPGTRLTVL.

The V and J genes are TRBV9 and TRBJ2-7; 8 nucleotides align to TRBD1. J was trimmed by 9 bases and V by 3 bases; bases with no gene match: 20. The CDR3 consists of 17 residues. CDR1 and CDR2 (germline): SGDLS, YYNGEE. The CDR3 coding sequence is TGTGCCAGCAGCGGGACAGGGACAGACATATCCTACGAGAGGCAGTACTTC. Amino acid sequence: CASSGTGTDISYERQYF. Supplemented by reference TRBV9 and TRBJ2-7, the full variable domain reads DSGVTQTPKHLITATGQRVTLRCSPRSGDLSVYWYQQSLDQGLQFLIQYYNGEERAKGNILERFSAQQFPDLHSELNLSSLELGDSALYFCASSGTGTDISYERQYFGPGTRLTVT.

This clone has a count of ten or more. The chain combines TRBV18 with TRBJ2-2; D is possibly TRBD2 (5 bases). Trimming pared 6 bases from V and 1 base from J, leaving 12 bases between. Germline V gene data show CDR1 as KGHSH and CDR2 as LQKENI. There are 15 residues in the CDR3. The chain's CDR3 is CASSPGLQNTGELFF. The CDR3 bases are TGTGCCAGCTCCCCGGGATTACAGAACACCGGGGAGCTGTTTTTT.

This clone has at least ten counts. The V gene is TRBV20-1, the J gene TRBJ2-5; 8 nucleotides align to TRBD2. The J segment lost 4 bases and the V segment lost 6 bases, leaving 7 bases of the junction unmatched. CDR3 length: 13 amino acids. The germline V gene encodes CDR1 DFQATT and CDR2 SNEGSKA (reference sequence). This chain's CDR3 is CSALPLAGETQYF. The DNA for the CDR3 is TGCAGTGCCCTCCCCCTAGCGGGAGAGACCCAGTACTTC.

CDR3 bases: TGTGCCAGCAGTTACTCAGGGTATGGCTACACCTTC. This gives the protein CASSYSGYGYTF. The chain recombines TRBV6-2 or TRBV6-3 with TRBJ1-2; D unclear. V lost 0 bases and J 5 bases, leaving 4 bases between the germline ends. In germline, CDR1 is MNHEY, CDR2 SVGEGT. This CDR3 has 12 amino acids.

There are many counts of this clone. The CDR3 coding sequence is TGTGCCAGCAGTCGGAGACAGGGAGGGTCTGAAGCTTTCTTT. Protein: CASSRRQGGSEAFF. The chain couples TRBV6-1 to TRBJ1-1, with 7 bases that match TRBD1. The CDR3 length is 14 residues. Germline V CDR1 and CDR2: MNHNS, SASEGT. V gave up 5 bases and J gave up 6 bases; unmatched junction bases: 9.

The chain links TRBV5-1 to TRBJ2-5, with 13 bases lining up with TRBD2. Germline trimming cut 4 bases from V and 0 bases from J; bases unmatched to any gene: 3. Germline V gives CDR1 SGHRS, CDR2 YFSETQ. This CDR3 has 16 amino acids. The CDR3 is CASSTGTSGNQETQYF. DNA of the CDR3: TGCGCCAGCAGCACCGGGACTAGCGGGAACCAAGAGACCCAGTACTTC.

This clone occurred a few times. The junction and the germline gene differ at one end; a read error may be behind it. The V call is TRBV30, the J call TRBJ1-4; D may be TRBD1 (5 bases). This CDR3 is 12 amino acids long. Looked up from germline, CDR1 is GTSNPN and CDR2 is SVGIG (reference sequence). CDR3 loop: CARRARGEELFF. CDR3 DNA sequence: TGTGCCCGGAGAGCAAGGGGCGAAGAACTGTTTTTT. Based on the CDR3 plus reference TRBV30 and TRBJ1-4, the full variable domain is SQTIHQWPATLVQPVGSPLSLECTVEGTSNPNLYWYRQAAGRGLQLLFYSVGIGQISSEVPQNLSASRPQDRQFILSSKKLLLSDSGFYLCARRARGEELFFGSGTQLSVL.

In its sample, this clone was seen many times. The CDR3 is CASSKEDRGMNTGELFF. CDR3 nucleotide sequence: TGTGCCAGCAGCAAGGAAGACAGGGGAATGAACACCGGGGAGCTGTTTTTT. The chain links TRBV4-2 to TRBJ2-2, with 8 positions matching TRBD1. The ends lost 5 bases at V and 1 base at J; junction bases unmatched: 9. Germline V gives CDR1 LGHNA, CDR2 YNFKEQ. CDR3 length: 17 residues.

This clone was counted many times. The V gene is TRBV7-2, the J gene TRBJ2-1; 8 bases map to TRBD1. V lost 5 bases, J lost 0 bases, and 9 bases stayed unmatched. This CDR3 is built from 17 residues. Germline loops: CDR1 SGHTA, CDR2 FQGNSA. CDR3 protein: CASSDSNRGYSYNEQFF. The CDR3 DNA reads as TGTGCCAGCAGCGATTCGAACAGGGGGTACTCCTACAATGAGCAGTTCTTC.

This clone was detected only a few times. CDR3 sequence reads: CASIPSSTSVRQFF. Written as DNA, the CDR3 is TGTGCCAGCATCCCGTCCTCGACTAGCGTTCGGCAGTTCTTC. V gene TRBV2 combines with J gene TRBJ2-1; 8 nucleotides agree with TRBD2. The CDR3 contains 14 residues. V gave up 7 bases and J gave up 12 bases; unmatched junction bases: 14. Germline CDR1 is SNHLY and CDR2 is FYNNEI.

This clone was detected many times. A clone one base away is much larger, so this may be a read error. The CDR3: CASRLQSGNTMYF. The DNA for the CDR3 is TGTGCCAGCAGATTGCAGTCTGGAAACACCATGTATTTT. This chain links TRBV28 with TRBJ1-3; unclear D gene. Looked up from germline, CDR1 is MDHEN and CDR2 is SYDVKM. There are 13 residues in the CDR3.